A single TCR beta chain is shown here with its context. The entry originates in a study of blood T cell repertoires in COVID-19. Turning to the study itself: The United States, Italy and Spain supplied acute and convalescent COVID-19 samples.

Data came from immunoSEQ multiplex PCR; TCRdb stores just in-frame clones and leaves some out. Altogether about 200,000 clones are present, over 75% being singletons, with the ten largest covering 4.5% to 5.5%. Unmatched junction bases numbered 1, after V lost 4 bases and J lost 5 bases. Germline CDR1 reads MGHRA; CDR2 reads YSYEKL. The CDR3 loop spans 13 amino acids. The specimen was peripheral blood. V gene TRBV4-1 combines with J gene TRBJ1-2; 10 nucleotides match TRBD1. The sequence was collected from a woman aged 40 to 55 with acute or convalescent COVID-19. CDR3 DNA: TGCGCCAGCAGCCGGACAGGGGGGTATGGCTACACCTTC. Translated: CASSRTGGYGYTF.